This paragraph covers one T cell receptor beta chain sequence. The data belong to a study of blood T cell repertoires in COVID-19. The overall study: Material from acute and convalescent COVID-19 was sourced from the United States, Italy and Spain. Nucleic acid was either cDNA or gDNA, and it came from T cells, B-cell-depleted T cells, or PBMCs.

In the original workflow: Scientists estimated how many nucleated cells there were by amplifying reference gene primers. TCRdb's table, derived via immunoSEQ multiplex PCR, lists solely in-frame clones and lacks some. V and J calls and clone size are as listed in that table; D and trimming were resolved from the DNA. The sample shows about 120,000 clones, roughly 76% of them seen only once. Germline V gene data show CDR1 as SGHTA and CDR2 as FQGTGA. V was pared by 1 base and J by 3 bases, with 6 bases of the junction left unmatched. CDR3 size: 17 residues. Source material: peripheral blood. The V gene is TRBV7-3, the J gene TRBJ2-3, with TRBD1 identical over 11 bases. The sequence was obtained from a human donor in a cohort sampled during active COVID-19. CDR3 protein: CASSLNAGTGGTDTQYF. The CDR3 DNA reads TGTGCCAGCAGCTTAAACGCCGGGACAGGGGGAACAGATACGCAGTATTTT.